Listed below are T cell receptor beta chains from one sample, sequenced in a study of T cells in Graves' hyperthyroidism and ophthalmopathy. MiXCR, run by TCRdb on the multiplex PCR reads, gives a single entry per CDR3 protein. This table holds about 600,000 distinct CDR3 sequences, around 14% found once. Sample: blood. The origin of the receptors is a woman aged 18 to 35 with Graves' ophthalmopathy. Each CDR3 is given with its conserved first and last residue. The D gene is left open where the match is weak. Clone size is stated in some rows and not others, as once, few, many or a class when expanded.

V: TRBV28; size: NA; D: NA; J: TRBJ2-7; CDR3: CASSPDWDEQYF; DNA: TGTGCCAGCAGTCCCGACTGGGACGAGCAGTACTTC
V: TRBV7-9; size: NA; D: TRBD2; J: TRBJ2-7; CDR3: CASSQGTGLENEQYF; DNA: TGCGCCAGCAGCCAAGGGACCGGACTAGAAAACGAGCAGTACTTC
V: TRBV13; size: NA; D: NA; J: TRBJ2-5; CDR3: CASSSSSETQYF; DNA: TGTGCCAGCAGCTCGTCATCGGAGACCCAGTACTTC
V: TRBV18; size: many; D: NA; J: TRBJ1-4; CDR3: CASSPRSGVNEKLFF; DNA: TGTGCCAGCTCACCACGGTCGGGGGTTAATGAAAAACTGTTTTTT
V: TRBV7-9; size: NA; D: NA; J: TRBJ1-5; CDR3: CASSRWTDASNQPQHF; DNA: TGTGCCAGCAGCCGCTGGACAGACGCTAGCAATCAGCCCCAGCATTTT
V: TRBV6-5; size: many; D: NA; J: TRBJ1-4; CDR3: CASSYSHEKLFF; DNA: TGTGCCAGCAGTTACTCCCATGAAAAACTGTTTTTT
V: TRBV18; size: many; D: NA; J: TRBJ2-1; CDR3: CASQRGNEQFF; DNA: TGTGCCAGCCAACGGGGCAATGAGCAGTTCTTC
V: TRBV10-3; size: many; D: TRBD2; J: TRBJ2-7; CDR3: CAISEGTSGFYEQYF; DNA: TGTGCCATCAGTGAGGGGACTAGCGGATTCTACGAGCAGTACTTC
V: TRBV7-9; size: NA; D: TRBD1; J: TRBJ2-7; CDR3: CASSLGFRGNYYEQYF; DNA: TGTGCCAGCAGCTTAGGGTTCAGGGGGAACTACTACGAGCAGTACTTC
V: TRBV6-5; size: many; D: NA; J: TRBJ2-7; CDR3: CASSYAVRGEQYF; DNA: TGTGCCAGCAGTTACGCCGTCCGGGGCGAGCAGTACTTC
V: TRBV12-3/TRBV12-4; size: many; D: TRBD2; J: TRBJ2-5; CDR3: CASSLRLAGAETQYF; DNA: TGTGCCAGCAGTTTAAGACTAGCGGGAGCAGAGACCCAGTACTTC
V: TRBV6-1; size: many; D: TRBD2; J: TRBJ2-1; CDR3: CASSESAGVRSQFF; DNA: TGTGCCAGCAGTGAATCAGCGGGAGTGCGCAGTCAGTTCTTC
V: TRBV11-1; size: many; D: TRBD2; J: TRBJ2-7; CDR3: CASSSRGGAYEQYF; DNA: TGTGCCAGCAGCTCCCGGGGGGGGGCCTACGAGCAGTACTTC
V: TRBV19; size: NA; D: NA; J: TRBJ2-5; CDR3: CASSIGTTTLGTQYF; DNA: TGTGCCAGTAGTATCGGGACCACCACCCTCGGGACCCAGTACTTC
V: TRBV20-1; size: many; D: NA; J: TRBJ2-7; CDR3: CSAGLRHRDSYEQYF; DNA: TGCAGTGCTGGGCTAAGACATAGAGACTCCTACGAGCAGTACTTC
V: TRBV24-1; size: many; D: TRBD2; J: TRBJ2-3; CDR3: CATSDSGLAGTTDTQYF; DNA: TGTGCCACCAGTGATTCGGGACTAGCGGGGACCACAGATACGCAGTATTTT
V: TRBV7-9; size: few; D: NA; J: TRBJ1-5; CDR3: CASSLGAGLNQPQHF; DNA: TGTGCCAGCAGCTTAGGTGCGGGGTTAAATCAGCCCCAGCATTTT